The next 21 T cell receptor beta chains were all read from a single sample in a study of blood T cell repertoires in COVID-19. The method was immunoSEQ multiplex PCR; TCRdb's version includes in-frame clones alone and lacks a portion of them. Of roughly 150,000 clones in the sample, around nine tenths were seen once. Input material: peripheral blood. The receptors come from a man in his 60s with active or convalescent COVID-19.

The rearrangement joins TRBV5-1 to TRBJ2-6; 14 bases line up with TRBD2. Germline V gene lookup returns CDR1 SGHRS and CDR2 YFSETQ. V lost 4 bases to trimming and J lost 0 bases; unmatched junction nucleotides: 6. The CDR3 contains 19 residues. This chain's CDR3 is CASSRGTSGSYSGANVLTF. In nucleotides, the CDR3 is TGCGCCAGCAGCCGGGGGACTAGCGGGAGCTACTCTGGGGCCAACGTCCTGACTTTC.

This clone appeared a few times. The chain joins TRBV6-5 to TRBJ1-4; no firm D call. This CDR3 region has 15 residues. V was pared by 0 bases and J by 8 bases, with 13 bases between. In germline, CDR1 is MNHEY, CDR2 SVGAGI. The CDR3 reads CASSYSWARTEKLFF. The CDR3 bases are TGTGCCAGCAGTTACTCTTGGGCCCGCACCGAAAAACTGTTTTTT.

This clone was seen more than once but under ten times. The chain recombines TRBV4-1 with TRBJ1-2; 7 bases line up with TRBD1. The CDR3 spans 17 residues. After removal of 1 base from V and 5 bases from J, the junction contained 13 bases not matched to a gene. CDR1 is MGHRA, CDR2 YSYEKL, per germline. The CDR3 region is CASSQASGGRTRYGYTF. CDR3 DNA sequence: TGCGCCAGCAGCCAAGCGTCAGGGGGTCGCACGAGGTATGGCTACACCTTC.

DNA for the CDR3: TGTGCCAGCTCAACCGAGGAGTTCTATGGCTACACCTTC. Its translation is CASSTEEFYGYTF. The chain links TRBV18 to TRBJ1-2, with no clear D. The germline V and J ends were trimmed by 5 bases and 4 bases, with 11 bases remaining between them. Germline CDR1 KGHSH, CDR2 LQKENI. This CDR3 is built from 13 residues. Drawing the rest from reference TRBV18 and TRBJ1-2, the complete variable domain is NAGVMQNPRHLVRRRGQEARLRCSPMKGHSHVYWYRQLPEEGLKFMVYLQKENIIDESGMPKERFSAEFPKEGPSILRIQQVVRGDSAAYFCASSTEEFYGYTFGSGTRLTVV.

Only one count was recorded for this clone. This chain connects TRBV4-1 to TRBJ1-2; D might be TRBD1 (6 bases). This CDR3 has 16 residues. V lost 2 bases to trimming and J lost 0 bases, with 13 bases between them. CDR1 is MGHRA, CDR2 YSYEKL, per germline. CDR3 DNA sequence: TGCGCCAGCAGCCAAAGTGTGGACAGAGCTAACTATGGCTACACCTTC. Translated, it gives CASSQSVDRANYGYTF.

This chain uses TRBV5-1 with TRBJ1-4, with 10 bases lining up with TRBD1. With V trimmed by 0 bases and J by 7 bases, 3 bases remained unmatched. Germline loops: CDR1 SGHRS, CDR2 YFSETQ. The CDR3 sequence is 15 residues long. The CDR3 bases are TGCGCCAGCAGCTTGGCCGGGACAGGGGCTGAAAAACTGTTTTTT. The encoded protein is CASSLAGTGAEKLFF.

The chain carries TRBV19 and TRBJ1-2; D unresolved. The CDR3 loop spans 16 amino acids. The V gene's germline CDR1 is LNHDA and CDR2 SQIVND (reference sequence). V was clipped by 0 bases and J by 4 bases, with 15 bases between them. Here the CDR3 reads CASSIDAGAPGYGYTF. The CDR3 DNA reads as TGTGCCAGTAGTATAGATGCTGGAGCGCCGGGCTATGGCTACACCTTC. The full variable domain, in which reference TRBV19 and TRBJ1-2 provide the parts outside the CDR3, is DGGITQSPKYLFRKEGQNVTLSCEQNLNHDAMYWYRQDPGQGLRLIYYSQIVNDFQKGDIAEGYSVSREKKESFPLTVTSAQKNPTAFYLCASSIDAGAPGYGYTFGSGTRLTVV.

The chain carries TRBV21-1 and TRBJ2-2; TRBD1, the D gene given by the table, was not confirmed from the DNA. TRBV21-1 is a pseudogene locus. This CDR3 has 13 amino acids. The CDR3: CASSKDIGRELFF. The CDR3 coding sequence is TGTGCCAGCAGCAAAGACATTGGTAGGGAGCTGTTTTTT.

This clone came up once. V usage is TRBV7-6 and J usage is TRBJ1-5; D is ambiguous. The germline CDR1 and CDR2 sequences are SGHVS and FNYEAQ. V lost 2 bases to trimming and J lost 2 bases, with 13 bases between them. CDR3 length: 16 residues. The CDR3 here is CASSLWAGNGNQPQHF. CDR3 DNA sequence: TGTGCCAGCAGCTTATGGGCAGGAAACGGCAATCAGCCCCAGCATTTT.

CDR3: CASSGVTTGVRPDTQYF. DNA of the CDR3: TGTGCCAGCAGCGGCGTTACGACAGGGGTTCGGCCAGATACGCAGTATTTT. V gene TRBV11-2 combines with J gene TRBJ2-3; 8 bases are shared with TRBD1. The ends lost 5 bases at V and 4 bases at J; junction bases unmatched: 14. This CDR3 has 17 residues. Germline loops: CDR1 SGHAT, CDR2 FQNNGV.

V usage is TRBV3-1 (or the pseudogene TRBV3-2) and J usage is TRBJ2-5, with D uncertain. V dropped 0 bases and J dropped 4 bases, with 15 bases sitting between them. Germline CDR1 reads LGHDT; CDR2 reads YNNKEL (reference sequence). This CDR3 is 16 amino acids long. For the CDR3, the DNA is TGTGCCAGCAGCCAAGATCCCAGGCTATCAGCAGAGACCCAGTACTTC. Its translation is CASSQDPRLSAETQYF.

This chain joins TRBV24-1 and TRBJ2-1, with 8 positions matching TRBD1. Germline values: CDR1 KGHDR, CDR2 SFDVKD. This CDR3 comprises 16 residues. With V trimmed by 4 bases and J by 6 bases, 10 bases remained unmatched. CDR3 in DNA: TGTGCCACCAGTGACACCGGGACAGGTCGGGTCAATGAGCAGTTCTTC. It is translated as CATSDTGTGRVNEQFF.

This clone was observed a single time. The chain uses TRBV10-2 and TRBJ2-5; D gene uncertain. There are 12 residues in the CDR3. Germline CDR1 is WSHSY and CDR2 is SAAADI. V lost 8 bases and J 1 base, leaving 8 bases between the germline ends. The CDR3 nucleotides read TGCGCCAGCCGGTCCATCCAAGAGACCCAGTACTTC. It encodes CASRSIQETQYF.

The CDR3 DNA follows: TGTGCCAGCAGTTCGACATACCGCTTTGGCTACACCTTC. This codes for CASSSTYRFGYTF. The chain recombines TRBV6-6 with TRBJ1-2; D is uncertain. This CDR3 spans 13 amino acids. The germline V and J ends were trimmed by 4 bases and 7 bases, with 13 bases remaining between them. Germline CDR1 MNHNY, CDR2 SVGAGI (reference sequence).

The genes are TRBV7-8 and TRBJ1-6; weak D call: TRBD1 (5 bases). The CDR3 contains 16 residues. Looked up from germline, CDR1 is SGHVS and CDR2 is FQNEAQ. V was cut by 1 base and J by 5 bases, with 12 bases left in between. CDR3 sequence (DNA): TGTGCCAGCAGCTTAGTTGCAGGGTATAATAATTCACCCCTCCACTTT. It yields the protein CASSLVAGYNNSPLHF. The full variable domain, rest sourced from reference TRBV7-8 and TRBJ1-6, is GAGVSQSPRYKVAKRGQDVALRCDPISGHVSLFWYQQALGQGPEFLTYFQNEAQLDKSGLPSDRFFAERPEGSVSTLKIQRTQQEDSAVYLCASSLVAGYNNSPLHFGNGTRLTVT.

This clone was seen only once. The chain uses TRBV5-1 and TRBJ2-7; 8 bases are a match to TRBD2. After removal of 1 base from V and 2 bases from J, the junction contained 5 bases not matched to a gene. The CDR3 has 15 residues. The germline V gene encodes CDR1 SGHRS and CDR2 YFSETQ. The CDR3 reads CASSLYAGGTYEQYF. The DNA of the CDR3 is TGCGCCAGCAGCTTGTACGCGGGAGGAACCTACGAGCAGTACTTC.

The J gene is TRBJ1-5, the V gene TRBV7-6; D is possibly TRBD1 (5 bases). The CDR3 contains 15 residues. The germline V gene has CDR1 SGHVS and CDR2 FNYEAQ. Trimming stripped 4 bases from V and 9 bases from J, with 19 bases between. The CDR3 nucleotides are TGTGCCAGCAGCTGGAGCAGGGATCGTGTGTCGCCCCAGCATTTT. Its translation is CASSWSRDRVSPQHF.

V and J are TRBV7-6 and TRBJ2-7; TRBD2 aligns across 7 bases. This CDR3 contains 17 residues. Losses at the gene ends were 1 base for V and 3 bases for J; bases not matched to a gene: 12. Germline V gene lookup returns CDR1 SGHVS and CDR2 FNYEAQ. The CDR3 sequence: CASSLEVAGVVGYEQYF. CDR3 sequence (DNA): TGTGCCAGCAGCTTAGAAGTCGCGGGAGTTGTGGGCTACGAGCAGTACTTC.

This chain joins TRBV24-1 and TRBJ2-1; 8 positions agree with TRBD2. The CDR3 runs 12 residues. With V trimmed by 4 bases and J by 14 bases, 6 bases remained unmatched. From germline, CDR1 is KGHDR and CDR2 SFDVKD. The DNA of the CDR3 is TGTGCCACCAGTGACCGTGGGACTAGTAAGTTCTTC. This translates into CATSDRGTSKFF.

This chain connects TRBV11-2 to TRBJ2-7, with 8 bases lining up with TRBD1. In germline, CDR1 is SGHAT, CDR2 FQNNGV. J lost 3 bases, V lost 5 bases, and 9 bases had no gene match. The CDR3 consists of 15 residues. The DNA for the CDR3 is TGTGCCAGCAGCCCACCGGGACAGGTACACTACGAGCAGTACTTC. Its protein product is CASSPPGQVHYEQYF. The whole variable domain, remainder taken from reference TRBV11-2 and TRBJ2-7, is EAGVAQSPRYKIIEKRQSVAFWCNPISGHATLYWYQQILGQGPKLLIQFQNNGVVDDSQLPKDRFSAERLKGVDSTLKIQPAKLEDSAVYLCASSPPGQVHYEQYFGPGTRLTVT.

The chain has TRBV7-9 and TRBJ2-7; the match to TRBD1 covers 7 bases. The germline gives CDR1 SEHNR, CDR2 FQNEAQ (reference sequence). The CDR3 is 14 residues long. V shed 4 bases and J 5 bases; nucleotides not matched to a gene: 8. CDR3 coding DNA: TGTGCCAGCAGCTCCCGGAACAGGGGCCACGAGCAGTACTTC. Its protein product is CASSSRNRGHEQYF.